This T cell receptor beta chain came from a study of somatic mutations in cytotoxic T cells in rheumatoid arthritis. As for this clone: Its specificity is not known.

TCRdb keeps only in-frame clones here, not all; method: immunoSEQ multiplex PCR. The repertoire consists of roughly 13,000 clones, with 82% occurring once and the leading ten covering 29%. Study outcomes and limitations: CD8+ clonality rose with age in rheumatoid arthritis patients, unlike in healthy controls. The identity of the antigens targeted by the expanded CD8+ clones remained unknown.

The V and J ends lost 1 base and 3 bases respectively, with 10 bases between them. In germline, CDR1 is SEHNR, CDR2 FQNEAQ (reference sequence). The CDR3 length is 14 residues. V gene TRBV7-9 combines with J gene TRBJ2-7; possibly TRBD1 for D (6 bases). This TCR was recovered from an adult with rheumatoid arthritis. Sequencing used CD8+ T cells sorted from blood. This chain's CDR3 is CASSLGTESYEQYF. The CDR3 DNA sequence: TGTGCCAGCAGCTTAGGGACAGAAAGCTACGAGCAGTACTTC.